The 25 T cell receptor beta chains below all came from one sample that was sequenced in a study of Tregs in tolerant kidney transplant recipients. The nonmyeloablative bone marrow transplants came from related graft donors, with transient mixed chimerism. Only in-frame clones appear in the TCRdb table, and some are missing; sequencing was by immunoSEQ multiplex PCR. The table includes roughly 64,000 clones, over 75% detected once. The source material was CD4+ T cells from blood (PBMCs), sampled 6 months after the transplant. These receptors all come from a human patient who received a combined kidney and bone marrow transplant. Some T cells may have originated in the graft donor.

The genes are TRBV18 and TRBJ2-2; TRBD1 matches at 7 bases. This CDR3 is 16 amino acids long. Germline V CDR1 and CDR2: KGHSH, LQKENI. V was pared by 0 bases and J by 3 bases, with 4 bases of the junction left unmatched. The CDR3 coding sequence is TGTGCCAGCTCACCACCCACAGGGGTCGACACCGGGGAGCTGTTTTTT. Residues: CASSPPTGVDTGELFF.

The chain's CDR3 is CASSYNMDRAAFF. CDR3 coding DNA: TGTGCCAGCAGTTACAATATGGACAGGGCAGCTTTCTTT. The chain uses TRBV6-5 and TRBJ1-1, with TRBD1 matching over 8 bases. The CDR3 is 13 residues long. The V segment lost 2 bases and the J segment 10 bases; nucleotides outside the gene matches: 6. Per the germline V gene, CDR1 is MNHEY and CDR2 is SVGAGI.

The chain couples TRBV15 to TRBJ2-6; no clear D gene. Trimming took 2 bases from V and 1 from J, leaving 9 bases between them. The CDR3 covers 16 residues. CDR1 is LNHNV, CDR2 YYDKDF, per germline (reference sequence). CDR3 nucleotides: TGTGCCACCAGCAGACCTATCCCTTCTGGGGCCAACGTCCTGACTTTC. It yields the protein CATSRPIPSGANVLTF.

The chain has TRBV4-1 and TRBJ2-2; 13 bases fit TRBD2. Germline-derived CDR1 and CDR2 are MGHRA and YSYEKL. The CDR3 is 18 residues long. J gave up 1 base and V 4 bases, and 6 bases lay outside the gene matches. The CDR3 region has the DNA TGCGCCAGCAGCCTCCGGACTAGCGGGGGCCTGAACACCGGGGAGCTGTTTTTT. The encoded protein is CASSLRTSGGLNTGELFF.

This clone has only a few counts. The rearrangement joins TRBV5-1 to TRBJ1-3; the match to TRBD1 covers 7 bases. Trimming removed 1 base from V and 4 bases from J; junction bases left unmatched: 8. Per the germline V gene, CDR1 is SGHRS and CDR2 is YFSETQ. The CDR3 runs to 16 residues. CDR3 nucleotides: TGCGCCAGCAGCTTGTGGGAACAGGGGTTCGGAAACACCATATATTTT. Its translation: CASSLWEQGFGNTIYF.

V is TRBV5-1 and J is TRBJ2-3; TRBD2 matches at 10 bases. V lost 2 bases and J lost 4; bases outside the gene matches: 4. Germline loops: CDR1 SGHRS, CDR2 YFSETQ. This CDR3 has 15 amino acids. The CDR3 coding sequence is TGCGCCAGCAGCTTACTAGCGGGACGGTCAGATACGCAGTATTTT. This gives the protein CASSLLAGRSDTQYF.

The chain links TRBV5-1 to TRBJ2-6; no firm D call. Germline CDR1 reads SGHRS; CDR2 reads YFSETQ. The length of the CDR3 is 16 residues. V dropped 3 bases and J dropped 0 bases, with 10 bases sitting between them. This CDR3 is CASSSSIGSGANVLTF. In nucleotides, the CDR3 is TGCGCCAGCAGCTCCTCGATCGGCTCTGGGGCCAACGTCCTGACTTTC.

V and J are TRBV28 and TRBJ1-2; 7 nucleotides line up with TRBD1. Germline CDR1 is MDHEN and CDR2 is SYDVKM. The CDR3 spans 14 residues. Unmatched junction bases numbered 10, after V lost 7 bases and J lost 5 bases. Here the CDR3 reads CASTRTGGWYGYTF. The CDR3 nucleotides read TGTGCCAGCACTCGGACAGGCGGTTGGTATGGCTACACCTTC.

This chain uses TRBV18 with TRBJ1-4, with TRBD1 matching 7 bases. This CDR3 spans 15 amino acids. J gave up 3 bases and V 5 bases, and 6 bases lay outside the gene matches. Germline lookup yields CDR1 KGHSH and CDR2 LQKENI. The CDR3 protein is CASSEGQYSNEKLFF. CDR3 bases: TGTGCCAGCTCAGAGGGACAGTACTCTAATGAAAAACTGTTTTTT.

J is TRBJ2-7 and V is TRBV25-1, with 9 bases aligning to TRBD2. From germline, CDR1 is MGHDK and CDR2 SYGVNS. V shed 6 bases and J 7 bases; nucleotides not matched to a gene: 4. CDR3 length: 12 amino acids. The CDR3 here is CASRRGGGEQYF. As DNA, the CDR3 is TGTGCCAGCAGGCGGGGGGGAGGTGAGCAGTACTTC.

The gene calls are TRBV9 and TRBJ2-5; weak D call: TRBD2 (7 bases). Germline values: CDR1 SGDLS, CDR2 YYNGEE. The CDR3 sequence is 14 residues long. V gave up 4 bases and J gave up 6 bases, with 16 bases separating them. The CDR3 protein is CASSQPGGSKTQYF. The CDR3 DNA is TGTGCCAGCAGCCAACCGGGGGGCTCAAAGACCCAGTACTTC.

The chain has TRBV5-1 and TRBJ2-1, with 7 bases matching TRBD1. Germline values: CDR1 SGHRS, CDR2 YFSETQ. The ends lost 0 bases at V and 8 bases at J; junction bases unmatched: 8. The CDR3 spans 15 residues. CDR3 residues: CASSLGQTRGHEQFF. As DNA, the CDR3 is TGCGCCAGCAGCTTGGGACAAACGAGGGGGCATGAGCAGTTCTTC.

The CDR3, as DNA: TGTGCCAGCAGCTCGACAGGGGACGGAAACACCATATATTTT. This codes for CASSSTGDGNTIYF. This chain uses TRBV5-5 with TRBJ1-3; 8 nucleotides line up with TRBD1. Germline assignment: CDR1 SGHKS and CDR2 YYEKEE (reference sequence). Trimming at V came to 3 bases and at J to 4 bases, leaving 3 bases not matched to a gene. The CDR3 sequence is 14 residues long.

V is TRBV10-3 and J is TRBJ1-2, with unresolved D. The CDR3 sequence is 14 residues long. Trimming stripped 2 bases from V and 6 bases from J, with 13 bases between. Germline V gene data show CDR1 as ENHRY and CDR2 as SYGVKD. The CDR3 nucleotides are TGTGCCATCAGTGAGGGTCGGAGGATTCATGGCTACACCTTC. Translating it yields CAISEGRRIHGYTF.

V and J are TRBV2 and TRBJ2-7; 10 bases are a match to TRBD1. V dropped 8 bases and J dropped 3; count of bases not matched to a gene: 7. Per the germline V gene, CDR1 is SNHLY and CDR2 is FYNNEI. The CDR3 sequence is 14 residues long. The CDR3 coding sequence is TGTGCCAGCCGGACGGGACAGGGGTACTACGAGCAGTACTTC. Translating it yields CASRTGQGYYEQYF.

J is TRBJ2-1 and V is TRBV7-2; D remains unclear. Germline V gives CDR1 SGHTA, CDR2 FQGNSA. The V end was cut by 7 bases, the J end by 0 bases, with 10 bases between. The CDR3 is 14 residues long. The CDR3 region is CASKSPSSYNEQFF. The CDR3, as DNA: TGTGCCAGCAAGAGCCCTAGCTCCTACAATGAGCAGTTCTTC. The entire variable domain, with the rest obtained from reference TRBV7-2 and TRBJ2-1, is as follows: GAGVSQSPSNKVTEKGKDVELRCDPISGHTALYWYRQSLGQGLEFLIYFQGNSAPDKSGLPSDRFSAERTGGSVSTLTIQRTQQEDSAVYLCASKSPSSYNEQFFGPGTRLTVL.

The rearrangement links TRBV5-1 to TRBJ2-5; 10 bases fit TRBD2. CDR3 length equals 14 residues. Per germline, CDR1 SGHRS and CDR2 YFSETQ. Losses at the gene ends were 1 base for V and 6 bases for J; bases not matched to a gene: 3. The CDR3 coding sequence is TGCGCCAGCAGCTTGAGCGGGGGGGCACAGACCCAGTACTTC. Protein product: CASSLSGGAQTQYF.

The chain uses TRBV12-5 and TRBJ2-1; TRBD1 matches at 9 bases. The V gene's germline CDR1 is LGHNT and CDR2 FRNRAP. This CDR3 spans 15 amino acids. V shed 5 bases and J 7 bases; nucleotides not matched to a gene: 9. As DNA, the CDR3 is TGTGCTAGTGGTCCTCCGGGACAGGGAGGGAATGAGCAGTTCTTC. The encoded protein is CASGPPGQGGNEQFF.

The CDR3 DNA is TGTGCCAGCAGCCCAAACAGGGGTACTAATGAAAAACTGTTTTTT. Its protein is CASSPNRGTNEKLFF. The chain joins TRBV4-2 to TRBJ1-4, with 7 bases identical to TRBD1. The J segment lost 2 bases and the V segment lost 4 bases, leaving 4 bases of the junction unmatched. Germline V gives CDR1 LGHNA, CDR2 YNFKEQ. The CDR3 contains 15 residues.

This clone was counted a single time. This chain links TRBV19 with TRBJ2-7; TRBD2 aligns across 15 bases. V lost 6 bases to trimming and J lost 2 bases; unmatched junction nucleotides: 8. This CDR3 spans 17 amino acids. CDR1 is LNHDA and CDR2 is SQIVND in the germline V gene (reference sequence). CDR3 protein: CASSPIRTSGGAYEQYF. The CDR3 DNA reads as TGTGCCAGTAGCCCTATCCGGACTAGCGGGGGGGCCTACGAGCAGTACTTC. Looking up the rest from reference TRBV19 and TRBJ2-7 gives the full variable domain: DGGITQSPKYLFRKEGQNVTLSCEQNLNHDAMYWYRQDPGQGLRLIYYSQIVNDFQKGDIAEGYSVSREKKESFPLTVTSAQKNPTAFYLCASSPIRTSGGAYEQYFGPGTRLTVT.

Of note for this clone: Other nucleotide sequences from this sample produce the same CDR3. The chain couples TRBV7-9 to TRBJ1-2; unclear D gene. This CDR3 is built from 13 residues. The V gene lost 4 bases and the J gene lost 4 bases, with 10 bases spanning the gap. Per germline, CDR1 SEHNR and CDR2 FQNEAQ (reference sequence). The CDR3 protein is CASSSTAIYGYTF. For the CDR3, the DNA is TGTGCCAGCAGCTCCACAGCAATCTATGGCTACACCTTC.

This clone appeared a single time. This chain connects TRBV27 to TRBJ1-1; 7 bases are shared with TRBD1. The CDR3 spans 16 residues. The germline V gene encodes CDR1 MNHEY and CDR2 SMNVEV (reference sequence). The V and J ends lost 5 bases and 0 bases, in that order; junction bases with no gene match: 9. CDR3 loop: CASSPQLGQMNTEAFF. CDR3 DNA: TGTGCCAGCAGTCCTCAACTGGGACAGATGAACACTGAAGCTTTCTTT.

This chain uses TRBV12-2 with TRBJ1-5; the table's D gene call, TRBD1, was not cross checked with the DNA. TRBV12-2 is tagged as a pseudogene. The length of the CDR3 is 15 residues. CDR3 protein: CASRLEGDSNQPQHF. DNA of the CDR3: TGTGCAAGTCGCTTAGAGGGGGATAGCAATCAGCCCCAGCATTTT.

The sample holds one count of this clone. The chain uses TRBV6-4 and TRBJ1-1; 9 positions agree with TRBD1. CDR1 and CDR2 (germline): MRHNA, SNTAGT. V was pared by 5 bases and J by 4 bases, with 2 bases of the junction left unmatched. The CDR3 has 13 amino acids. The CDR3 DNA sequence: TGTGCCAGCAGTTCGGACAGGGGCACTGAAGCTTTCTTT. It codes for CASSSDRGTEAFF.

The V gene is TRBV7-2, the J gene TRBJ2-7, with 8 bases that match TRBD2. J gave up 4 bases and V 5 bases, and 13 bases lay outside the gene matches. The CDR3 consists of 16 residues. The germline V gene encodes CDR1 SGHTA and CDR2 FQGNSA. The CDR3: CASSRDKSGGRYEQYF. CDR3 sequence (DNA): TGTGCCAGCAGCCGAGATAAGTCGGGCGGGAGGTACGAGCAGTACTTC.